This TCR beta chain was captured by sequencing in a study of control samples from healthy donors and cancer patients. This clone was recorded a few times. Clones were read by immunoSEQ multiplex PCR, and TCRdb kept only the in-frame ones, dropping some. The table shows about 44,000 clones, with about 75% occurring only once. Per the germline V gene, CDR1 is SGHNT and CDR2 is YENEEA. The CDR3 has 13 residues. The V and J ends lost 0 bases and 7 bases respectively, with 9 bases between them. This clonotype originated in a male donor with melanoma. The chain joins TRBV11-3 to TRBJ2-5; unclear D gene. The sequenced material came from formalin-fixed, paraffin-embedded tissue. CDR3 region: CASSLDRRATQYF. The CDR3, as DNA: TGTGCCAGCAGCTTAGATAGGCGCGCGACCCAGTACTTC.